This is a list of T cell receptor beta chains from one sample in a study of blood T cell repertoires in COVID-19. TCRdb's table, derived via immunoSEQ multiplex PCR, lists solely in-frame clones and lacks some. The sample consists of about 68,000 clones, around 80% of them appearing once. The sample consisted of peripheral blood. All receptors come from a human donor in a cohort sampled during active COVID-19. The CDR3 runs from the conserved cysteine through the conserved F or W. D genes are given only for firm matches. Expanded clones get a size class; other rows say once, few or many, or leave the size out.

v_gene	d_gene	j_gene	abundance	CDR3nt	CDR3aa
TRBV21-1	-	TRBJ2-5	-	TGTGCCAGCAGCAAAGGGGAAAGCCCCGAGGCCCCGGAGGGAGAGACCCAGTACTTC	CASSKGESPEAPEGETQYF
TRBV5-5	-	TRBJ2-3	-	TGTGCCAGCAGCTGGAGCGGAGGGGCAGATACGCAGTATTTT	CASSWSGGADTQYF
TRBV10-3	TRBD1	TRBJ1-2	-	TGTGCCATCCGACAGGGACCCATCATCGGCTACACCTTC	CAIRQGPIIGYTF
TRBV19	-	TRBJ2-7	-	TGTGCCAGTAGTATTAAAATAGCCTACGAGCAGTACTTC	CASSIKIAYEQYF
TRBV7-3	-	TRBJ2-3	-	TGTGCCAGCAGCTTAACGGGCAGCGGATACACAGATACGCAGTATTTT	CASSLTGSGYTDTQYF
TRBV12-1	-	TRBJ2-3	-	TGTGCCAGCACCCTGGAAGGGGAAACGCAGTATTTT	CASTLEGETQYF
TRBV9	-	TRBJ2-3	few	TGTGCCAGCAGCGTAACTTTGTGGAGCACAGATACGCAGTATTTT	CASSVTLWSTDTQYF
TRBV6-5	TRBD1	TRBJ1-5	-	TGTGCCAGCAGGGGACAGGAGAATCAGCCCCAGCATTTT	CASRGQENQPQHF
TRBV5-6	-	TRBJ2-3	once	TGTGCCAGCAGCTTCAGGAGGGCAAGCGTCCTGTATACGCAGTATTTT	CASSFRRASVLYTQYF
TRBV7-3	-	TRBJ2-5	-	TGTGCCAGCAGTCTGGGGACACAAGAGACCCAGTACTTC	CASSLGTQETQYF
TRBV3-1/TRBV3-2	-	TRBJ2-7	-	TGTGCCAGCAGCCAAGCGGGACAACGGGGGCAGTACTTC	CASSQAGQRGQYF
TRBV5-4	TRBD2	TRBJ2-7	-	TGTGCCAGCACCAGGGACGGGCTAGCGGGGGGCGAGCAGTACTTC	CASTRDGLAGGEQYF
TRBV19	TRBD1	TRBJ2-5	-	TGTGCCAGTAGTATGGGGGTTGGGACAGGGAGGGACGCCCAGTACTTC	CASSMGVGTGRDAQYF
TRBV20-1	-	TRBJ2-5	-	TGCAGTGCTAGGATAGCGGCGACCCAGTACTTC	CSARIAATQYF
TRBV11-3	TRBD2	TRBJ2-1	-	TGTGCCAGCAGCTTAGGTGGTACTAGCGGAAACAATGAGCAGTTCTTC	CASSLGGTSGNNEQFF
TRBV6-2/TRBV6-3	TRBD2	TRBJ2-1	-	TGTGCCAGCAGTTGGACGGGACTAGCGGGAGTTGAGCAGTTCTTC	CASSWTGLAGVEQFF
TRBV5-6	TRBD1	TRBJ1-2	-	TGTGCCAGCAGCGTAGGGACAGGGGATTATGGCTACACCTTC	CASSVGTGDYGYTF
TRBV14	TRBD1	TRBJ1-2	once	TGTGCCAGCAGCCAAGATACAGGGGGCTATGGCTACACCTTC	CASSQDTGGYGYTF
TRBV7-9	-	TRBJ2-1	-	TGTGCCAGCAGCTCCGCCCGGGTCCTCCGAGGGAATGAGCAGTTCTTC	CASSSARVLRGNEQFF
TRBV5-6	TRBD1	TRBJ1-6	-	TGTGCCAGCAGGGGACAGCATGCTTCACCCCTCCACTTT	CASRGQHASPLHF
TRBV5-1	-	TRBJ2-1	once	TGCGCCAGCAGGCAGGGGCTCTCCTACAATGAGCAGTTCTTC	CASRQGLSYNEQFF
TRBV5-1	TRBD1	TRBJ1-5	-	TGCGCCAGCAGCTTGTCGGGGACAGGGGGCGGACAGCCCCAGCATTTT	CASSLSGTGGGQPQHF
TRBV7-2	-	TRBJ2-3	-	TGTGCCAGCAGCTTTAACAGGGTCAAAGATACGCAGTATTTT	CASSFNRVKDTQYF
TRBV6-5	TRBD1	TRBJ1-2	-	TGTGCCAGCGCGACAGGGGTTCGTGGCTACACCTTC	CASATGVRGYTF
TRBV7-9	-	TRBJ1-2	few	TGTGCCAGCAGCTCCGATCAGGGCCGTTTTGGCTACACCTTC	CASSSDQGRFGYTF
TRBV5-1	-	TRBJ1-1	-	TGCGCCAGCAGCGCAACAGAAATGAACACTGAAGCTTTCTTT	CASSATEMNTEAFF
TRBV11-3	TRBD2	TRBJ2-1	-	TGTGCCAGCAGCTTAGATCCCCCGACTAGCGGATCACTGTACAATGAGCAGTTCTTC	CASSLDPPTSGSLYNEQFF
TRBV5-6	TRBD1	TRBJ1-6	-	TGTGCCAGCAGCGGGAGAACCGGGACAGGGTATTCACCCCTCCACTTT	CASSGRTGTGYSPLHF
TRBV7-2	-	TRBJ2-3	-	TGTGCCAGCAGCCCGATAGCTAGCACAGATACGCAGTATTTT	CASSPIASTDTQYF
TRBV9	-	TRBJ2-7	-	TGTGCCAGCAGCGTAGTAATGGCAGAATCCTACGAGCAGTACTTC	CASSVVMAESYEQYF
TRBV6-5	TRBD1	TRBJ1-2	few	TGTGCCAGCAGAATAGGACAGGGTGCTTATGGCTACACCTTC	CASRIGQGAYGYTF
TRBV27	-	TRBJ2-5	-	TGTGCCAGCATTTTCGGGGGTCAGGAAGAGACCCAGTACTTC	CASIFGGQEETQYF